This paragraph reports one TCR beta chain. Its antigen has not been determined. Base quality data are lacking; no much larger clone is found one base away. This entry comes from a study of blood T cell repertoires in COVID-19 (dated by TCRdb to 2018 to 2020). Regarding the complete study: Samples from collaborators originated in the United States, Italy and Spain and spanned both the acute and convalescent phases of COVID-19. HLA class I and class II types, where available, came from metadata supplied by the sample provider rather than from assay-based typing. The repertoires were released in a freely available public database meant as a resource for research on the immune response to SARS-CoV-2. Samples were obtained from the ongoing ImmuneRACE study (first 160 participants) and from 1,254 subjects provided by 6 global collaborators. A de-identified subject ID, COVID-19 status, age in years and sex were almost always included in the sample metadata. The material from the prospective study consisted of cDNA or gDNA derived from T cells, B-cell-depleted T cells, or PBMCs. Subjects who had been exposed to COVID-19, were actively infected with it, or had recovered from it provided the deeply sampled blood TCRbeta repertoires that made up the dataset.

Each collaborating institution followed its own protocols to collect whole blood in K2EDTA tubes. For TCRbeta analysis, collaborators shipped samples as frozen whole blood, isolated PBMCs, or DNA extracted from either of those sample types. TCRbeta CDR3 regions were amplified from genomic DNA using the immunoSEQ Assay, a bias-controlled multiplex PCR. On the study's bioinformatics: Nucleated cell counts per sample were estimated from amplification of reference gene primers within the assay. To quantify the absolute abundance of each unique TCRbeta CDR3 rearrangement, sequence reads were collapsed and filtered. For each sample, productive Simpson clonality was calculated as the square root of Simpson's diversity index over productive rearrangements. Drawn from immuneACCESS, this table holds only the in-frame rearrangements with V and J called that TCRdb kept. Clones are partly lost; checked studies trace under half to an unresolved V gene and leave the rest unexplained. The D gene and trimming were derived from the DNA, and the V and J assignments and clone size from that table. The sample contains 190,000 or so clones, around 86% of them found a single time. The top ten clonotypes cover about 2.6% of the sample.

General study outcomes and caveats: The amount of clinical and demographic metadata varied by source and participant and was provided uncurated.

Taken from the germline V gene, the CDR1 and CDR2 loops are ENHRY and SYGVKD. The CDR3 numbers 16 residues from cysteine through phenylalanine. The CDR3 DNA has 48 bases and is translated from base 1. V is cut back by 3 bases and J by 1 base, with 4 bases in the junction unmatched. Here the chain combines TRBV10-3 and TRBJ1-5; 9 middle bases align to TRBD1. The source material was peripheral blood. The receptor was isolated from a man aged 35-49 years with active or convalescent COVID-19. The nucleotides are TGTGCCATCAGTGAACAGGGGGCGCGAAGCAATCAGCCCCAGCATTTT. This yields the protein CAISEQGARSNQPQHF.